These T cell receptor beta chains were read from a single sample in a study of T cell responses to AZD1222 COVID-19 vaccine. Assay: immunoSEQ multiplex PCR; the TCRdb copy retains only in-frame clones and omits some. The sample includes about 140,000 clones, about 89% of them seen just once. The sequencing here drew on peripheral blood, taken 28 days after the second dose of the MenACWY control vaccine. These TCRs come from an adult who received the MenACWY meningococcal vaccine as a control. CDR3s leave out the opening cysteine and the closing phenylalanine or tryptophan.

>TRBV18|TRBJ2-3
ASSPRGGQGVGTDTQY
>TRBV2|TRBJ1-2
ASNPGQGAVFGYT
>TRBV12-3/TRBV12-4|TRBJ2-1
ASIAGLYNEQF
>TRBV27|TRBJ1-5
ASSFQFLGGQPQH
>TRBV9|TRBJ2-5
ASSVGSGPLETQY
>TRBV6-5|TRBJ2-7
ASSYSGGQGYEQY
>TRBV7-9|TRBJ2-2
ASSSSLAGGGTGELF
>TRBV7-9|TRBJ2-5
ASSRRTDQETQY
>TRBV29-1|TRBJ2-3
SVLAGGWGTQY
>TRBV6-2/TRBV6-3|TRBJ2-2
ASSYGRLDVTGELF
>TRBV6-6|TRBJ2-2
ASCSLQGYTGELF
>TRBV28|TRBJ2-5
ASSLGHGTGEETQY
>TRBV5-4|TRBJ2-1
ASSLAGGLAHNEQF
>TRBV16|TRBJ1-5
ASSPGLGQYSNQPQH
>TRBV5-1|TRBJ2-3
ASSDREFTDTQY
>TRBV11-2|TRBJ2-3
ASSLLSSGRTDTQY
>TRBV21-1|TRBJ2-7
ASSKGGEQY
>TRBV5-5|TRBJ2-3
ASSLRGGPQDTQY
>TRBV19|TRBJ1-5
ASRGAGANQPQH
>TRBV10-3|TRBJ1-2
AISGEERTNYGYT
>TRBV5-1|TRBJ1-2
ASSLETNYGYT
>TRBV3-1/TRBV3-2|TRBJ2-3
ASSQVGARDTQY
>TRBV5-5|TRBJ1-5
ASSRDANWEPQH
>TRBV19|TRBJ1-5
ASSIEGIQPQH